Described below is a single T cell receptor (beta chain) sequence and its context. This specimen comes from a study of blood T cell repertoires in COVID-19. Study overall: Sites across the United States, Italy and Spain contributed samples from acute and convalescent COVID-19. T cells, B-cell-depleted T cells, or PBMCs provided the cDNA or gDNA that served as material.

This CDR3 has 14 amino acids. Looked up from germline, CDR1 is DFQATT and CDR2 is SNEGSKA (reference sequence). Trimming stripped 3 bases from V and 7 bases from J, with 18 bases between. The protocol was immunoSEQ multiplex PCR, while the TCRdb copy is restricted to in-frame clones and leaves out a portion. Among roughly 270,000 clones listed, approximately 85% were seen once. Sequenced: peripheral blood. This TCR was sampled from a man aged 45-65 years with active or convalescent COVID-19. The chain has TRBV20-1 and TRBJ1-1; TRBD1 is a possible D gene (5 bases). The CDR3 coding sequence is TGCAGTGCTAGTCTCGGGGACTCTGCCCTTGAAGCTTTCTTT. It yields the protein CSASLGDSALEAFF.